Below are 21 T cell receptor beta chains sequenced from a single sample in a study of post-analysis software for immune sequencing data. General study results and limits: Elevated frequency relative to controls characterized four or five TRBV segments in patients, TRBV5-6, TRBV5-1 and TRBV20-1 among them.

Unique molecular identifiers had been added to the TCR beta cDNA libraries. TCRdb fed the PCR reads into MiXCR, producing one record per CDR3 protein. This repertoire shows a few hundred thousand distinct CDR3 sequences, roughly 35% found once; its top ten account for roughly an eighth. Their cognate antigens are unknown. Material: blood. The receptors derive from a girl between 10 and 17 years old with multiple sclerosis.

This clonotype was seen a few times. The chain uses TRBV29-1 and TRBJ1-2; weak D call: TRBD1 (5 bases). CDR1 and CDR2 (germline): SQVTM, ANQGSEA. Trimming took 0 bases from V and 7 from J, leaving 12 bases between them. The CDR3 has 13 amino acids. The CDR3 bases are TGCAGCGTTGAAGAAAAAGGGGCGAGTGGCTACACCTTC. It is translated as CSVEEKGASGYTF.

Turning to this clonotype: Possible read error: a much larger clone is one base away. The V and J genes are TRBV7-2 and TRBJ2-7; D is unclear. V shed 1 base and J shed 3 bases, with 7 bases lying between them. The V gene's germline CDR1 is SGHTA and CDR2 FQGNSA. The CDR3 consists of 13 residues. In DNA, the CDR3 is TGTGCCAGCAGCTTAGGACACAACTACGAGCAGTACTTC. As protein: CASSLGHNYEQYF.

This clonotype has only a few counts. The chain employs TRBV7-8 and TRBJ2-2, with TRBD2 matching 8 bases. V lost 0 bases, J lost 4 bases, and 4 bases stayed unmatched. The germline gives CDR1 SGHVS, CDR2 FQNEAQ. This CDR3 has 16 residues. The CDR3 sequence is CASSLAPSGFTGELFF. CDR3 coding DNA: TGTGCCAGCAGCTTAGCTCCTAGCGGGTTCACCGGGGAGCTGTTTTTT. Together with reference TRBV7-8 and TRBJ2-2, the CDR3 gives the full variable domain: GAGVSQSPRYKVAKRGQDVALRCDPISGHVSLFWYQQALGQGPEFLTYFQNEAQLDKSGLPSDRFFAERPEGSVSTLKIQRTQQEDSAVYLCASSLAPSGFTGELFFGEGSRLTVL.

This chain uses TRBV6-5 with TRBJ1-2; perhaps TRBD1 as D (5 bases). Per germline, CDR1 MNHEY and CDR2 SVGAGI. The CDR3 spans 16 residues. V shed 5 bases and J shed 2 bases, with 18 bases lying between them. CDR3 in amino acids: CASSPGTLGLNYGYTF. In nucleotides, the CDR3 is TGTGCCAGCAGTCCCGGGACCTTGGGGTTAAACTATGGCTACACCTTC.

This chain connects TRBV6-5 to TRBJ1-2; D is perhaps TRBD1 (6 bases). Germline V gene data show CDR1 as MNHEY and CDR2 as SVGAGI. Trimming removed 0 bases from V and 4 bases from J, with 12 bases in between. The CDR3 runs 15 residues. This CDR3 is CASSYSTGAGYGYTF. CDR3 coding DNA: TGTGCCAGCAGTTACTCTACGGGGGCGGGCTATGGCTACACCTTC.

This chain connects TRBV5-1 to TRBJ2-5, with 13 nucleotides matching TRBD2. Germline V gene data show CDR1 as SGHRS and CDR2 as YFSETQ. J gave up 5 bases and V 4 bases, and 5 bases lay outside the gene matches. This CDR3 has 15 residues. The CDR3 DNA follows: TGCGCCAGCAGCGGGGGGACTAGCGGGGCGGAGACCCAGTACTTC. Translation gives CASSGGTSGAETQYF.

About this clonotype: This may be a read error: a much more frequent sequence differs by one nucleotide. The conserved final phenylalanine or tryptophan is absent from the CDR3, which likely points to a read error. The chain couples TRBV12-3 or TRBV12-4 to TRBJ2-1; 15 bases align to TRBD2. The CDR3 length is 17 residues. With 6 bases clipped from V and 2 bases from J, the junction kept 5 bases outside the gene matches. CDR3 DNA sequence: TGTGCCAGCAGAGCCGGGACTAGCGGGGGGCCCTACAATGAGCAGTTCTGC. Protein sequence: CASRAGTSGGPYNEQFC.

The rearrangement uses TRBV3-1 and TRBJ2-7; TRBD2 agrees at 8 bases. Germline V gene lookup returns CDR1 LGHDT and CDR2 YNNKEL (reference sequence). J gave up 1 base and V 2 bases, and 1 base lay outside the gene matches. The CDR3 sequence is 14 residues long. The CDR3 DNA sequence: TGTGCCAGCAGCCAACAGCGGGGGTCCTACGAGCAGTACTTC. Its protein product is CASSQQRGSYEQYF.

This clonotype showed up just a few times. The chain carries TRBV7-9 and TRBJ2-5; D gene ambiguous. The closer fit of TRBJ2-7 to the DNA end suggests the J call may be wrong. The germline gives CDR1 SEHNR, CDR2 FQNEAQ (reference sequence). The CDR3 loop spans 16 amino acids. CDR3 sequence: CASSLKVTFRIYEQYF. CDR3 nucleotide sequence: TGTGCCAGCAGCTTAAAGGTAACCTTTCGGATCTACGAGCAGTACTTC.

CDR3 sequence (DNA): TGCGCCAGCAGCCAACAGGCAGGGGGCTTAGTTCTAGACAATGAGCAGTTCTTC. This codes for CASSQQAGGLVLDNEQFF. The chain is built from TRBV4-1 and TRBJ2-1, with 8 positions matching TRBD1. Germline CDR1 is MGHRA and CDR2 is YSYEKL. V lost 2 bases and J lost 5; bases outside the gene matches: 14. The CDR3 has 18 amino acids.

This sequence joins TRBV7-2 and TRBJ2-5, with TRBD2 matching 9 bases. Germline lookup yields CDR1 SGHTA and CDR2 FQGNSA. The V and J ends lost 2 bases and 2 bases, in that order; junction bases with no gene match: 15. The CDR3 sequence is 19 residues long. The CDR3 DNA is TGTGCCAGCAGCTTAACGAAGGGGTTCGGACTAGCGAGGCAAGAGACCCAGTACTTC. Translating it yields CASSLTKGFGLARQETQYF.

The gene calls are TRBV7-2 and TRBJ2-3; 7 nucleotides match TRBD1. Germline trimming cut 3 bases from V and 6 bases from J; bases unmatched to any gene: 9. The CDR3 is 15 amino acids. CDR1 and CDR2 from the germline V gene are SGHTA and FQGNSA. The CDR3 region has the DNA TGTGCCAGCAGCTTTAGGGGACAGAGATCGGATACGCAGTATTTT. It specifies CASSFRGQRSDTQYF. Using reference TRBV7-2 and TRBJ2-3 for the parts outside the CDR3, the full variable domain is GAGVSQSPSNKVTEKGKDVELRCDPISGHTALYWYRQSLGQGLEFLIYFQGNSAPDKSGLPSDRFSAERTGGSVSTLTIQRTQQEDSAVYLCASSFRGQRSDTQYFGPGTRLTVL.

The CDR3 DNA reads TGTGCCAGCAGCCAGGGTCAGACCCAGTACTTC. It specifies CASSQGQTQYF. V usage is TRBV3-1 and J usage is TRBJ2-5; unclear D gene. The CDR3 consists of 11 residues. V lost 3 bases and J 6 bases, leaving 5 bases between the germline ends. The germline V gene encodes CDR1 LGHDT and CDR2 YNNKEL (reference sequence).

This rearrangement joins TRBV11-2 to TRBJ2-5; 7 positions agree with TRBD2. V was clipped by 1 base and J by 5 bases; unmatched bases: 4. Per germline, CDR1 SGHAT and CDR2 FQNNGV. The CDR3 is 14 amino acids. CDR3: CASSLGGTKETQYF. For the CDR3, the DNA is TGTGCCAGCAGCTTAGGGGGGACTAAGGAGACCCAGTACTTC.

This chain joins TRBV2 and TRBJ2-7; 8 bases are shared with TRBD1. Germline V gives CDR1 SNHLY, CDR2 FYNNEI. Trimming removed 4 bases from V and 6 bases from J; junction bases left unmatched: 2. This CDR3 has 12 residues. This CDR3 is CASSVQGVEQYF. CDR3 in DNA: TGTGCCAGCAGTGTACAGGGGGTCGAGCAGTACTTC.

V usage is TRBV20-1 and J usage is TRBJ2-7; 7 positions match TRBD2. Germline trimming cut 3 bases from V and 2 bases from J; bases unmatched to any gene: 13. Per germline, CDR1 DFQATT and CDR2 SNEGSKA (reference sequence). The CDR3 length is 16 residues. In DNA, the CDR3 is TGCAGTGCTAGGTGGGAGGGACGCCTTCCTGCCTACGAGCAGTACTTC. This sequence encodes CSARWEGRLPAYEQYF.

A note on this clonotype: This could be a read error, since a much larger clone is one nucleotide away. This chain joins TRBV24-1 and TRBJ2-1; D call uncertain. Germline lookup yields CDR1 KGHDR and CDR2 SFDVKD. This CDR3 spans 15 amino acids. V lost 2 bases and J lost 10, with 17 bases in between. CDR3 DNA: TGTGCCACCAGTGATTCGGGCCATCTACCCGGGGAGCAGTTCTTC. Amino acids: CATSDSGHLPGEQFF.

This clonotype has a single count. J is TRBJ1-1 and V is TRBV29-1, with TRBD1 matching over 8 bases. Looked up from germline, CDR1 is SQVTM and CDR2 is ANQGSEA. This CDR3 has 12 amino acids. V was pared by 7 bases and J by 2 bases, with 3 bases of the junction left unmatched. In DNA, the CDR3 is TGCAGCGGACAGGGGATAAACACTGAAGCTTTCTTT. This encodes CSGQGINTEAFF.

The CDR3 nucleotides are TGCAGTGCTAGACTAGCGGGGGTTCTCTACGAGCAGTACTTC. This translates into CSARLAGVLYEQYF. The chain recombines TRBV20-1 with TRBJ2-7; TRBD2 matches at 10 bases. Germline-derived CDR1 and CDR2 are DFQATT and SNEGSKA (reference sequence). The CDR3 is made up of 14 amino acids. The V and J ends lost 2 bases and 3 bases, in that order; junction bases with no gene match: 4.

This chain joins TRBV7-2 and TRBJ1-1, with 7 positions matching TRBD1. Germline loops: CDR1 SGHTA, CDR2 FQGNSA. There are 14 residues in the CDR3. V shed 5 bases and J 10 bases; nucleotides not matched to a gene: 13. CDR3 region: CASSRRQGPDGAFF. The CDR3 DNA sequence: TGTGCCAGCAGCAGGCGACAGGGTCCTGACGGAGCTTTCTTT.

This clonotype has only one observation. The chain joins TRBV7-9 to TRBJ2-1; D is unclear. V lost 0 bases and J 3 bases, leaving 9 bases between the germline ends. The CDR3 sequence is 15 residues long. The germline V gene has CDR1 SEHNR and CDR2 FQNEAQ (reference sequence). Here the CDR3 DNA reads TGTGCCAGCAGCTTAGCCCGGGTACTCTACAATGAGCAGTTCTTC. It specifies CASSLARVLYNEQFF.